The 32 T cell receptor beta chains listed next were all sequenced from one sample in a study of PD-L1 blockade in urothelial cancer. Using immunoSEQ multiplex PCR, the repertoire was profiled, and TCRdb retains in-frame clones only, with some absent. This table has some 71,000 clones, approximately 84% appearing once. This sample's time point: pretreatment peripheral blood. The sample here was PBMCs, taken around atezolizumab (anti-PD-L1) treatment. The receptors come from a man aged 55 to 70 with urothelial cancer.

Here the CDR3 DNA reads TGTGCCAGCAGCGCAGGACAGGGGGCGGACCTCTATGGCTACACCTTC. Its translation is CASSAGQGADLYGYTF. This sequence joins TRBV7-9 and TRBJ1-2; 11 bases fit TRBD1. Germline-derived CDR1 and CDR2 are SEHNR and FQNEAQ (reference sequence). The length of the CDR3 is 16 residues. V shed 5 bases, J shed 4 bases, and the junction held 9 bases outside the gene matches.

The genes are TRBV21-1 and TRBJ1-5; TRBD1 was called by the table and not checked on the DNA. TRBV21-1 is given as a pseudogene. This CDR3 is built from 16 residues. CDR3 in amino acids: CASSKAKQVGDQPQHF. CDR3 DNA: TGTGCCAGCAGCAAAGCTAAGCAGGTGGGCGATCAGCCCCAGCATTTT.

This rearrangement joins TRBV7-3 to TRBJ2-5; 8 bases agree with TRBD1. The CDR3 runs to 15 residues. CDR1 is SGHTA, CDR2 FQGTGA, per germline. V was clipped by 4 bases and J by 5 bases; unmatched bases: 9. The CDR3 here is CASSSQGQVGETQYF. DNA of the CDR3: TGTGCCAGCAGCTCACAGGGACAGGTGGGGGAGACCCAGTACTTC.

With regard to this clone: One junction end does not reproduce the germline sequence, and a read error may be involved. The chain has TRBV4-2 and TRBJ1-5; no clear D. Germline V lookup: CDR1 LGHNA, CDR2 YNFKEQ. The CDR3 is 14 residues long. This CDR3 is CASSFDTRNRPQHF. The CDR3 nucleotides read TGTGCCAGCAGCTTCGACACCCGGAATCGGCCCCAGCATTTT.

J is TRBJ2-7 and V is TRBV7-9; possibly TRBD1 for D (6 bases). Trimming removed 3 bases at V and 2 bases at J, with 11 bases between. Germline CDR1 SEHNR, CDR2 FQNEAQ (reference sequence). The CDR3 has 14 amino acids. CDR3: CASSFFQGPYEQYF. CDR3 in DNA: TGTGCCAGCAGCTTTTTTCAGGGGCCCTACGAGCAGTACTTC.

This rearrangement joins TRBV6-6 to TRBJ1-3; a possible D gene is TRBD1 (5 bases). CDR1 and CDR2 (germline): MNHNY, SVGAGI (reference sequence). The CDR3 length is 15 residues. The V gene lost 6 bases and the J gene lost 2 bases, with 14 bases spanning the gap. DNA of the CDR3: TGTGCCAGCAGGCCCGGGGGAAGCCCTGGAAACACCATATATTTT. Its protein is CASRPGGSPGNTIYF.

The chain couples TRBV19 to TRBJ1-5; 7 nucleotides match TRBD1. The CDR3 runs to 13 residues. Losses at the gene ends were 5 bases for V and 7 bases for J; bases not matched to a gene: 5. CDR1 and CDR2 from the germline V gene are LNHDA and SQIVND (reference sequence). The CDR3 region is CASSGRGHQPQHF. The CDR3 nucleotides read TGTGCCAGTAGTGGAAGGGGGCACCAGCCCCAGCATTTT.

The chain links TRBV11-2 to TRBJ2-5; D remains ambiguous. The CDR3 has 12 amino acids. V was pared by 2 bases and J by 4 bases, with 5 bases between. Per the germline V gene, CDR1 is SGHAT and CDR2 is FQNNGV. CDR3 coding DNA: TGTGCCAGCAGCTTACCAGGAGAGACCCAGTACTTC. Amino acid sequence: CASSLPGETQYF.

The chain couples TRBV7-9 to TRBJ1-6; 9 bases fit TRBD1. The ends lost 5 bases at V and 11 bases at J; junction bases unmatched: 10. The CDR3 has 15 residues. CDR1 is SEHNR, CDR2 FQNEAQ, per germline (reference sequence). The CDR3 protein is CASSPQGQGGTPLHF. DNA for the CDR3: TGTGCCAGCAGCCCCCAGGGACAGGGTGGAACACCCCTCCACTTT.

This chain joins TRBV5-1 and TRBJ1-1; D perhaps matches TRBD1 (5 bases). The CDR3 runs 15 residues. CDR1 is SGHRS, CDR2 YFSETQ, per germline. V shed 0 bases and J shed 1 base, with 10 bases lying between them. CDR3 loop: CASSLDGQGNTEAFF. The CDR3 region has the DNA TGCGCCAGCAGCTTGGACGGGCAGGGGAACACTGAAGCTTTCTTT.

This clone was observed a handful of times. V and J are TRBV4-2 and TRBJ2-6; no firm D call. V was pared by 0 bases and J by 0 bases, with 9 bases between. This CDR3 spans 17 amino acids. In germline, CDR1 is LGHNA, CDR2 YNFKEQ. The CDR3, as DNA: TGTGCCAGCAGCCAAGATTTCACGAGCTCTGGGGCCAACGTCCTGACTTTC. Protein sequence: CASSQDFTSSGANVLTF.

This clone was observed a few times. The chain has TRBV4-1 and TRBJ1-3; TRBD1 aligns across 7 bases. Germline values: CDR1 MGHRA, CDR2 YSYEKL. The CDR3 contains 16 residues. With 1 base clipped from V and 2 bases from J, the junction kept 5 bases outside the gene matches. In nucleotides, the CDR3 is TGCGCCAGCAGCCAAGCTTCGACAGGGACTGGAAACACCATATATTTT. Its protein product is CASSQASTGTGNTIYF.

The rearrangement uses TRBV5-1 and TRBJ2-5, with 9 positions matching TRBD2. V shed 7 bases, J shed 5 bases, and the junction held 9 bases outside the gene matches. This CDR3 is 14 amino acids long. Germline V gene lookup returns CDR1 SGHRS and CDR2 YFSETQ. CDR3 region: CASQAGGVLETQYF. Here the CDR3 DNA reads TGCGCCAGCCAGGCGGGGGGGGTGTTGGAGACCCAGTACTTC. Filled out from reference TRBV5-1 and TRBJ2-5, the complete variable domain reads KAGVTQTPRYLIKTRGQQVTLSCSPISGHRSVSWYQQTPGQGLQFLFEYFSETQRNKGNFPGRFSGRQFSNSRSEMNVSTLELGDSALYLCASQAGGVLETQYFGPGTRLLVL.

The chain is built from TRBV5-6 and TRBJ2-5; D may be TRBD2 (7 bases). CDR1 is SGHDT, CDR2 YYEEEE, per germline. The CDR3 consists of 16 residues. Trimming took 3 bases from V and 2 from J, leaving 17 bases between them. The DNA for the CDR3 is TGTGCCAGCAGCTCGCCGAGGGGGGGGCCTCAAGAGACCCAGTACTTC. Translated, it gives CASSSPRGGPQETQYF.

The chain couples TRBV23-1 to TRBJ1-2, with D tentatively TRBD1 (6 bases). TRBV23-1 is filed as an ORF, its function uncertain. The length of the CDR3 is 19 residues. V lost 0 bases and J lost 3, with 23 bases in between. CDR3 residues: CASSQSGARGARSHYGYTF. CDR3 nucleotide sequence: TGCGCCAGCAGTCAATCGGGGGCTCGGGGGGCGCGGTCACACTATGGCTACACCTTC.

This rearrangement joins TRBV7-2 to TRBJ2-1; TRBD2 might be the D (5 bases). The CDR3 spans 15 residues. V lost 0 bases, J lost 0 bases, and 6 bases lay in between. Germline CDR1 is SGHTA and CDR2 is FQGNSA. CDR3 protein: CASSLARGSYNEQFF. Here the CDR3 DNA reads TGTGCCAGCAGCTTAGCCCGGGGCTCCTACAATGAGCAGTTCTTC.

The chain combines TRBV4-1 with TRBJ2-1; 7 bases match TRBD1. CDR1 and CDR2 from the germline V gene are MGHRA and YSYEKL. The CDR3 length is 16 residues. The J segment lost 0 bases and the V segment lost 0 bases, leaving 2 bases of the junction unmatched. CDR3 DNA: TGCGCCAGCAGCCAAGATGGGGACAGCTCCTACAATGAGCAGTTCTTC. It encodes CASSQDGDSSYNEQFF.

This clone was observed a single time. CDR3 loop: CATSRDRGANVLTF. The CDR3, as DNA: TGTGCCACCAGCAGAGATCGTGGGGCCAACGTCCTGACTTTC. J is TRBJ2-6 and V is TRBV15; D not resolved. V shed 0 bases and J shed 3 bases, with 3 bases lying between them. Germline V lookup: CDR1 LNHNV, CDR2 YYDKDF (reference sequence). The CDR3 is 14 amino acids.

To note about this clone: The sample contains more than one DNA sequence encoding this CDR3. The J gene is TRBJ2-5, the V gene TRBV2, with no clear D. Germline lookup yields CDR1 SNHLY and CDR2 FYNNEI. Trimming stripped 1 base from V and 4 bases from J, with 10 bases between. The CDR3 extends over 14 amino acids. In DNA, the CDR3 is TGTGCCAGCAGTGAAGGCCGAAACGGAGAGACCCAGTACTTC. Translated: CASSEGRNGETQYF.

The genes are TRBV9 and TRBJ1-4; D gene unclear. The length of the CDR3 is 18 residues. Between the trimmed V and J ends, which lost 0 bases and 0 bases, there was a span of 15 bases. Germline CDR1 reads SGDLS; CDR2 reads YYNGEE. CDR3 amino acids: CASSVADMAAPTNEKLFF. The DNA for the CDR3 is TGTGCCAGCAGCGTAGCTGATATGGCGGCCCCAACTAATGAAAAACTGTTTTTT.

The rearrangement uses TRBV7-6 and TRBJ2-1; TRBD1 matches 8 bases. The ends lost 5 bases at V and 10 bases at J; junction bases unmatched: 4. Germline-derived CDR1 and CDR2 are SGHVS and FNYEAQ. The length of the CDR3 is 12 residues. The CDR3 nucleotides read TGTGCCAGCAGCCCTCGGGACAGGGAGCAGTTCTTC. Its protein is CASSPRDREQFF.

This sequence joins TRBV5-4 and TRBJ2-1, with TRBD2 matching over 16 bases. Germline V CDR1 and CDR2: SGHNT, YYREEE (reference sequence). This CDR3 contains 19 residues. With V trimmed by 3 bases and J by 7 bases, 13 bases remained unmatched. The DNA for the CDR3 is TGTGCCAGCAGCTCAGGAAAAGGGACTAGCGGGGGGGCACTGAATGAGCAGTTCTTC. Amino acid sequence: CASSSGKGTSGGALNEQFF. The whole variable domain, filled in from reference TRBV5-4 and TRBJ2-1, reads ETGVTQSPTHLIKTRGQQVTLRCSSQSGHNTVSWYQQALGQGPQFIFQYYREEENGRGNFPPRFSGLQFPNYSSELNVNALELDDSALYLCASSSGKGTSGGALNEQFFGPGTRLTVL.

The V gene is TRBV10-1, the J gene TRBJ2-1; 7 bases are shared with TRBD2. With V trimmed by 2 bases and J by 6 bases, 7 bases remained unmatched. CDR1 is WNHNN and CDR2 is SYGVQD in the germline V gene (reference sequence). The CDR3 is made up of 15 amino acids. The CDR3 bases are TGCGCCAGCAGTGAGGGGGGGGGTCTGGGCAATGAGCAGTTCTTC. Its translation is CASSEGGGLGNEQFF.

This clone is a singleton in its sample. This chain uses TRBV29-1 with TRBJ2-7; the D gene is possibly TRBD1 (6 bases). The CDR3 extends over 12 amino acids. Germline V gene sequence: CDR1 SQVTM, CDR2 ANQGSEA. V gave up 6 bases and J gave up 1 base, with 10 bases separating them. The CDR3 DNA reads TGCAGCGTAGCAGGGGCGTCCTACGAGCAGTACTTC. Its translation: CSVAGASYEQYF.

This rearrangement joins TRBV7-8 to TRBJ2-1; TRBD1 agrees at 12 bases. The CDR3 is 16 amino acids. Per germline, CDR1 SGHVS and CDR2 FQNEAQ. Unmatched junction bases numbered 9, after V lost 0 bases and J lost 12 bases. CDR3 sequence (DNA): TGTGCCAGCAGCTTAGCCGGGACAGGGGGCGGGGTTAGGCAGTTCTTC. Translating it yields CASSLAGTGGGVRQFF.

This chain links TRBV6-1 with TRBJ2-2, with TRBD2 matching over 9 bases. Losses at the gene ends were 4 bases for V and 7 bases for J; bases not matched to a gene: 16. From germline, CDR1 is MNHNS and CDR2 SASEGT. The CDR3 covers 18 residues. The CDR3 sequence is CASSGSEPLAGSIGELFF. DNA for the CDR3: TGTGCCAGCAGTGGATCTGAGCCCCTAGCGGGGTCGATCGGGGAGCTGTTTTTT.

The rearrangement joins TRBV7-2 to TRBJ2-7; maybe TRBD1 (6 bases). Trimming left V 5 bases short and J 4 bases short, with 12 bases between. This CDR3 has 13 amino acids. From germline, CDR1 is SGHTA and CDR2 FQGNSA. The CDR3 DNA follows: TGTGCCAGCAGCCGACAGGCGGTGTACGAGCAGTACTTC. Encoded protein: CASSRQAVYEQYF.

V usage is TRBV7-2 and J usage is TRBJ1-6, with D hard to call. The CDR3 loop spans 16 amino acids. Trimming took 3 bases from V and 3 from J, leaving 12 bases between them. Germline CDR1 is SGHTA and CDR2 is FQGNSA. The CDR3 sequence: CASSFAKLIYNSPLHF. CDR3 nucleotide sequence: TGTGCCAGCAGCTTCGCCAAGCTTATCTATAATTCACCCCTCCACTTT. Looking up the rest from reference TRBV7-2 and TRBJ1-6 gives the full variable domain: GAGVSQSPSNKVTEKGKDVELRCDPISGHTALYWYRQSLGQGLEFLIYFQGNSAPDKSGLPSDRFSAERTGGSVSTLTIQRTQQEDSAVYLCASSFAKLIYNSPLHFGNGTRLTVT.

The chain is built from TRBV11-2 and TRBJ2-3, with D possibly being TRBD2 (7 bases). The CDR3 runs 16 residues. Germline V gene data show CDR1 as SGHAT and CDR2 as FQNNGV. Trimming took 1 base from V and 4 from J, leaving 15 bases between them. CDR3 loop: CASSLVRGALADTQYF. CDR3 in DNA: TGTGCCAGCAGCTTAGTTCGGGGGGCTCTTGCAGATACGCAGTATTTT.

The V gene is TRBV30, the J gene TRBJ2-7; 8 bases agree with TRBD2. Germline trimming cut 2 bases from V and 0 bases from J; bases unmatched to any gene: 6. The CDR3 length is 15 residues. Looked up from germline, CDR1 is GTSNPN and CDR2 is SVGIG (reference sequence). CDR3 bases: TGTGCCTGGAGTCGAAGCGGGGGACACTCCTACGAGCAGTACTTC. It is translated as CAWSRSGGHSYEQYF. The variable domain in full, completed from reference TRBV30 and TRBJ2-7, reads SQTIHQWPATLVQPVGSPLSLECTVEGTSNPNLYWYRQAAGRGLQLLFYSVGIGQISSEVPQNLSASRPQDRQFILSSKKLLLSDSGFYLCAWSRSGGHSYEQYFGPGTRLTVT.

Written as DNA, the CDR3 is TGTGCCAGCAGTACGGGACTAGCGGGGGCCGGGGCCCAGTACTTC. This translates into CASSTGLAGAGAQYF. V is TRBV27 and J is TRBJ2-5; 14 nucleotides align to TRBD2. The CDR3 spans 15 residues. Unmatched junction bases numbered 8, after V lost 5 bases and J lost 9 bases. Germline CDR1 reads MNHEY; CDR2 reads SMNVEV (reference sequence).

The CDR3 protein is CASSYSTGTEAFF. The DNA for the CDR3 is TGTGCCAGCAGCTACTCAACCGGCACTGAAGCTTTCTTT. This rearrangement joins TRBV7-9 to TRBJ1-1; D is unresolved. This CDR3 comprises 13 residues. Per the germline V gene, CDR1 is SEHNR and CDR2 is FQNEAQ (reference sequence). V shed 4 bases and J shed 4 bases, with 10 bases lying between them.